This T cell receptor beta chain appears in the sequencing data of a study of shared clonotypes between healthy human individuals. Study-wide background: The composition of the donors was two women and three men aged 18 to 49. Study outcomes and limitations: With few donors, the genetic and exposure-history diversity represented was limited.

TCRdb's copy holds only in-frame clones and misses some; the assay was immunoSEQ multiplex PCR. The table includes approximately 1,500,000 clones, approximately 98% detected once. CDR3 size: 13 residues. Germline V lookup: CDR1 SGHNT, CDR2 YENEEA. The V gene lost 1 base and the J gene lost 3 bases, with 7 bases spanning the gap. As for this clone: Its cognate antigen is unknown. At the DNA level, this CDR3 is encoded by other sequences in the same sample as well.

The chain recombines TRBV11-3 with TRBJ2-7; D not certain. The sequence was collected from a man between 25 and 39 years old in good health. Specimen: naive CD4+ T cells sorted from blood. As for subset: CD45RA+ positively selected. This chain's CDR3 is CASSLGGDYEQYF. CDR3 DNA: TGTGCCAGCAGCTTAGGCGGAGACTACGAGCAGTACTTC.